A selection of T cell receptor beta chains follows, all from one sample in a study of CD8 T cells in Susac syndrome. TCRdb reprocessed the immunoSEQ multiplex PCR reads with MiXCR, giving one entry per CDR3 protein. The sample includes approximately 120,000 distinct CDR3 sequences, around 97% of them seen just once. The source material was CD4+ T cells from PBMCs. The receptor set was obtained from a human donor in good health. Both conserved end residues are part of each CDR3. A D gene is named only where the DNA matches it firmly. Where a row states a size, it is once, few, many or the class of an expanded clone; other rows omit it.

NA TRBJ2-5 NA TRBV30 CAWSVGGAGETQYF TGTGCCTGGAGTGTTGGGGGGGCCGGGGAGACCCAGTACTTC
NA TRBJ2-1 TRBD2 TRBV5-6 CASSFPERGPYNEQFF TGTGCCAGCAGCTTCCCGGAGCGGGGTCCCTACAATGAGCAGTTCTTC
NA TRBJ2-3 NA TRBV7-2 CASSLATAGSSSTDTQYF TGTGCCAGCAGCTTAGCAACGGCGGGGTCCTCTAGCACAGATACGCAGTATTTT
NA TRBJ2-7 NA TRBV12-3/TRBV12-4 CASSLGWLGEQYF TGTGCCAGCAGTTTAGGTTGGCTAGGCGAGCAGTACTTC
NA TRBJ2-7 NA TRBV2 CASAGASYEQYF TGTGCCAGTGCAGGGGCCTCCTACGAGCAGTACTTC
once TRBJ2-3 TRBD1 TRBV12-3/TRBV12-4 CASSYRGTQYF TGTGCCAGCAGCTACAGGGGCACGCAGTATTTT
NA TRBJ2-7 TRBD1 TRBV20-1 CSASHTRAQQGFSYEQYF TGCAGTGCTAGCCATACCAGAGCACAACAGGGGTTCTCCTACGAGCAGTACTTC
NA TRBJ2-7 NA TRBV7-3 CASSLTPGGSYEQYF TGTGCCAGCAGCTTAACTCCCGGGGGATCCTACGAGCAGTACTTC
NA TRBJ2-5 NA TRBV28 CASSPLGTAGQETQYF TGTGCCAGCAGTCCACTGGGGACCGCGGGGCAAGAGACCCAGTACTTC
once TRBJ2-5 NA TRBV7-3 CASSLHGQETQYF TGTGCCAGCAGCTTACATGGCCAAGAGACCCAGTACTTC
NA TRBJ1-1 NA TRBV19 CASSGDTRESFF TGTGCCAGTAGTGGCGACACCCGTGAGTCTTTCTTT
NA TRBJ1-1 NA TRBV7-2 CASSLGGGTEAFF TGTGCCAGCAGCTTAGGAGGTGGTACTGAAGCTTTCTTT
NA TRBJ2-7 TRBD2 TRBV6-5 CASSYGTSDYEQYF TGTGCCAGCAGTTACGGGACTAGCGATTACGAGCAGTACTTC
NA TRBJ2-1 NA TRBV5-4 CASSLARSGGNEQFF TGTGCCAGCAGCCTGGCGCGCAGTGGGGGCAATGAGCAGTTCTTC
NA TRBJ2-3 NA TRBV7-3 CASSSRTETDTQYF TGTGCCAGCAGCTCCCGGACAGAGACAGATACGCAGTATTTT
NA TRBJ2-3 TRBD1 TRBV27 CASSLRPPGTGREDTQYF TGTGCCAGCAGTCTCCGGCCCCCCGGGACAGGGAGGGAAGATACGCAGTATTTT
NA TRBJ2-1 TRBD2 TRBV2 CASETSWEREEPLGSYNEQFF TGTGCCAGCGAGACCTCGTGGGAGCGGGAAGAGCCCCTGGGGTCCTACAATGAGCAGTTCTTC
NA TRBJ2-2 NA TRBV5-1 CASSRGGYTGELFF TGCGCCAGCAGCCGCGGGGGCTACACCGGGGAGCTGTTTTTT
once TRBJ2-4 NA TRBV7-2 CASSLAGGPKNIQYF TGTGCCAGCAGCTTAGCGGGGGGGCCCAAAAACATTCAGTACTTC
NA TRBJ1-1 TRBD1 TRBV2 CASSDVETGVTEAFF TGTGCCAGCAGTGATGTCGAGACAGGGGTTACTGAAGCTTTCTTT
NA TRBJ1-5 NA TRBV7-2 CASSLRKGNQPQHF TGTGCCAGCAGCCTCAGGAAGGGCAATCAGCCCCAGCATTTT
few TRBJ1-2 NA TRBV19 CASSRADYGYTF TGTGCCAGTAGTAGGGCGGACTATGGCTACACCTTC
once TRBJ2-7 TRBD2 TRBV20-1 CSANIAGVYEQYF TGCAGTGCCAACATAGCGGGGGTCTACGAGCAGTACTTC